What follows are 25 T cell receptor beta chains derived from one specimen sequenced in a study of cytomegalovirus exposure and HLA in healthy donors. The PCR ran on 60 Vbeta and 13 Jbeta primers. The table came from immunoSEQ multiplex PCR; TCRdb's copy has only in-frame clones and leaves some out. The profile shows about 140,000 clones, around 85% of them singletons. Sequencing was performed on PBMCs. These TCRs come from a woman between 45 and 60 years old in good health and CMV-seropositive.

This chain uses TRBV19 with TRBJ2-7, with 9 bases fitting TRBD1. CDR1 and CDR2 (germline): LNHDA, SQIVND (reference sequence). The CDR3 loop spans 14 amino acids. With 5 bases clipped from V and 6 bases from J, the junction kept 8 bases outside the gene matches. The chain's CDR3 is CASSRDREIGEQYF. The CDR3, as DNA: TGTGCCAGTAGTCGGGACAGGGAAATTGGCGAGCAGTACTTC.

This rearrangement joins TRBV10-3 to TRBJ2-5; D perhaps matches TRBD1 (5 bases). The assigned J gene may be wrong: the sequence end matches TRBJ2-7 better. The CDR3 sequence is 13 residues long. Germline V CDR1 and CDR2: ENHRY, SYGVKD. CDR3 amino acids: CAISEGQPYEQYF. CDR3 DNA sequence: TGTGCCATCAGTGAAGGACAACCCTACGAGCAGTACTTC.

The chain joins TRBV29-1 to TRBJ1-2; weak D call: TRBD1 (5 bases). The length of the CDR3 is 13 residues. The V end was cut by 5 bases, the J end by 8 bases, with 18 bases between. Germline loops: CDR1 SQVTM, CDR2 ANQGSEA. The CDR3 loop is CSVLEEAGLGYTF. The CDR3 DNA reads as TGCAGCGTTTTGGAGGAAGCGGGGCTCGGCTACACCTTC.

This chain's CDR3 is CSVIGVQETQYF. CDR3 sequence (DNA): TGCAGCGTTATAGGAGTGCAAGAGACCCAGTACTTC. This chain joins TRBV29-1 and TRBJ2-5; D unclear. Germline V gene lookup returns CDR1 SQVTM and CDR2 ANQGSEA. This CDR3 is 12 amino acids long. Trimming removed 5 bases at V and 2 bases at J, with 9 bases between. Together with reference TRBV29-1 and TRBJ2-5, the CDR3 gives the full variable domain: SAVISQKPSRDICQRGTSLTIQCQVDSQVTMMFWYRQQPGQSLTLIATANQGSEATYESGFVIDKFPISRPNLTFSTLTVSNMSPEDSSIYLCSVIGVQETQYFGPGTRLLVL.

The CDR3: CASSEETRLIGGSAAFF. CDR3 coding DNA: TGTGCCAGCAGTGAAGAGACTCGGCTAATCGGGGGTTCGGCAGCTTTCTTT. The rearrangement joins TRBV6-1 to TRBJ1-1; possibly TRBD1 for D (5 bases). The germline gives CDR1 MNHNS, CDR2 SASEGT. This CDR3 is 17 amino acids long. The V gene lost 1 base and the J gene lost 10 bases, with 25 bases spanning the gap.

The chain links TRBV11-2 to TRBJ2-7, with 7 bases identical to TRBD1. CDR1 and CDR2 (germline): SGHAT, FQNNGV. The CDR3 has 11 amino acids. J was trimmed by 6 bases and V by 6 bases; bases with no gene match: 2. CDR3 in DNA: TGTGCCAGCAGAGACAGGGTCGAGCAGTACTTC. Translated: CASRDRVEQYF.

CDR3 coding DNA: TGCGCCAGCAGGGGGGGGACAGGGAGAACTGAAGCTTTCTTT. Translation: CASRGGTGRTEAFF. This chain joins TRBV5-1 and TRBJ1-1; 9 bases map to TRBD1. V shed 5 bases and J 5 bases; nucleotides not matched to a gene: 7. The V gene's germline CDR1 is SGHRS and CDR2 YFSETQ. This CDR3 is 14 amino acids long.

The chain joins TRBV2 to TRBJ1-4, with 7 bases lining up with TRBD1. Germline V lookup: CDR1 SNHLY, CDR2 FYNNEI. V was clipped by 6 bases and J by 4 bases; unmatched bases: 5. This CDR3 has 14 residues. This chain's CDR3 is CASSAGTDNEKLFF. CDR3 sequence (DNA): TGTGCCAGCAGCGCCGGGACAGATAATGAAAAACTGTTTTTT.

The rearrangement uses TRBV5-1 and TRBJ1-5; D is ambiguous. The germline V gene encodes CDR1 SGHRS and CDR2 YFSETQ. The length of the CDR3 is 15 residues. Deletions cut 1 base from V and 3 bases from J, with 11 bases between. The CDR3 is CASSLSAGNNQPQHF. As DNA, the CDR3 is TGCGCCAGCAGCTTGTCTGCAGGAAACAATCAGCCCCAGCATTTT.

This clone was seen more than once but under ten times. The chain recombines TRBV2 with TRBJ2-2; perhaps TRBD1 as D (5 bases). The CDR3 covers 14 residues. Trimming removed 6 bases at V and 2 bases at J, with 10 bases between. The V gene's germline CDR1 is SNHLY and CDR2 FYNNEI. The CDR3: CASRETVNTGELFF. DNA of the CDR3: TGTGCCAGCAGGGAGACAGTTAACACCGGGGAGCTGTTTTTT.

This clone is a singleton in its sample. J is TRBJ2-3 and V is TRBV7-6; possible D gene TRBD1, 6 bases. Germline CDR1 reads SGHVS; CDR2 reads FNYEAQ. The CDR3 contains 15 residues. V dropped 1 base and J dropped 0 bases, with 8 bases sitting between them. The CDR3 bases are TGTGCCAGCAGCTTAGATCAGGGGAGCACAGATACGCAGTATTTT. This encodes CASSLDQGSTDTQYF. Together with reference TRBV7-6 and TRBJ2-3, the CDR3 gives the full variable domain: GAGVSQSPRYKVTKRGQDVALRCDPISGHVSLYWYRQALGQGPEFLTYFNYEAQQDKSGLPNDRFSAERPEGSISTLTIQRTEQRDSAMYRCASSLDQGSTDTQYFGPGTRLTVL.

The chain links TRBV15 to TRBJ2-7; perhaps TRBD2 as D (5 bases). The V end lost 0 bases, the J end lost 3 bases, and 9 bases lay between the germline ends. The CDR3 extends over 14 amino acids. Germline CDR1 is LNHNV and CDR2 is YYDKDF (reference sequence). Here the CDR3 DNA reads TGTGCCACCAGCAGAGATACCGAGGGCTACGAGCAGTACTTC. Encoded protein: CATSRDTEGYEQYF. The variable domain in full, completed from reference TRBV15 and TRBJ2-7, reads DAMVIQNPRYQVTQFGKPVTLSCSQTLNHNVMYWYQQKSSQAPKLLFHYYDKDFNNEADTPDNFQSRRPNTSFCFLDIRSPGLGDTAMYLCATSRDTEGYEQYFGPGTRLTVT.

J is TRBJ1-1 and V is TRBV5-1, with 8 bases matching TRBD1. The CDR3 spans 15 residues. In germline, CDR1 is SGHRS, CDR2 YFSETQ. V gave up 4 bases and J gave up 3 bases; unmatched junction bases: 8. The CDR3 loop reads CASSTWQGADTEAFF. Here the CDR3 DNA reads TGCGCCAGCAGCACATGGCAGGGGGCGGACACTGAAGCTTTCTTT.

As regards this clone: This same CDR3 is encoded by further DNA sequences in the sample. The gene calls are TRBV7-2 and TRBJ2-3, with 10 bases identical to TRBD2. Germline V gives CDR1 SGHTA, CDR2 FQGNSA. CDR3 length equals 15 residues. Unmatched junction bases numbered 2, after V lost 4 bases and J lost 1 base. The CDR3 here is CASSSSGGRTDTQYF. The DNA for the CDR3 is TGTGCCAGCAGCTCTAGCGGGGGACGCACAGATACGCAGTATTTT.

The chain joins TRBV29-1 to TRBJ2-1; D is possibly TRBD2 (7 bases). In germline, CDR1 is SQVTM, CDR2 ANQGSEA. The CDR3 loop spans 11 amino acids. The V gene lost 7 bases and the J gene lost 9 bases, with 13 bases spanning the gap. The CDR3 DNA is TGCAGCGCTCCCGGGGGGCTTGAGCAGTTCTTC. Its protein product is CSAPGGLEQFF.

This sequence joins TRBV28 and TRBJ1-2; 7 nucleotides align to TRBD1. The CDR3 runs to 12 residues. The germline CDR1 and CDR2 sequences are MDHEN and SYDVKM. After removal of 3 bases from V and 10 bases from J, the junction contained 5 bases not matched to a gene. Written as DNA, the CDR3 is TGTGCCAGCAGTTTGGGACAGCTATACTACACCTTC. Protein: CASSLGQLYYTF.

The rearrangement links TRBV7-9 to TRBJ2-7, with 9 bases identical to TRBD2. After removal of 6 bases from V and 1 base from J, the junction contained 4 bases not matched to a gene. The CDR3 is 14 residues long. Germline CDR1 is SEHNR and CDR2 is FQNEAQ (reference sequence). CDR3 sequence: CASSQLAGSYEQYF. CDR3 nucleotides: TGTGCCAGCAGTCAGCTAGCGGGGTCCTACGAGCAGTACTTC. Full variable domain (outside the CDR3, taken from reference TRBV7-9 and TRBJ2-7): DTGVSQNPRHKITKRGQNVTFRCDPISEHNRLYWYRQTLGQGPEFLTYFQNEAQLEKSRLLSDRFSAERPKGSFSTLEIQRTEQGDSAMYLCASSQLAGSYEQYFGPGTRLTVT.

This clone came up a few times. CDR3 loop: CAITIRSGGADTQYF. CDR3 nucleotide sequence: TGTGCCATCACCATCCGGAGCGGGGGGGCAGATACGCAGTATTTT. The rearrangement uses TRBV10-3 and TRBJ2-3; TRBD2 aligns across 10 bases. CDR1 and CDR2 from the germline V gene are ENHRY and SYGVKD. V was clipped by 7 bases and J by 4 bases; unmatched bases: 8. The CDR3 covers 15 residues.

This sequence joins TRBV9 and TRBJ1-1; no firm D call. V lost 2 bases and J 0 bases, leaving 11 bases between the germline ends. This CDR3 has 15 residues. From germline, CDR1 is SGDLS and CDR2 YYNGEE. The CDR3 region is CASSVATYVNTEAFF. As DNA, the CDR3 is TGTGCCAGCAGCGTCGCGACTTATGTGAACACTGAAGCTTTCTTT.

This clone showed up just a few times. J is TRBJ2-5 and V is TRBV5-6, with unresolved D. The germline V gene encodes CDR1 SGHDT and CDR2 YYEEEE. There are 12 residues in the CDR3. V was shortened by 5 bases and J by 4 bases, with 9 bases between the two germline ends. The CDR3 DNA sequence: TGTGCCAGCAGTCCTAACCCAGAGACCCAGTACTTC. It translates to CASSPNPETQYF.

The chain carries TRBV6-5 and TRBJ1-5; 8 nucleotides align to TRBD1. With V trimmed by 2 bases and J by 7 bases, 7 bases remained unmatched. CDR3 length equals 15 residues. CDR1 is MNHEY and CDR2 is SVGAGI in the germline V gene. In nucleotides, the CDR3 is TGTGCCAGCAGTTACACGGCAGGGGGCGGACAGCCCCAGCATTTT. Translation gives CASSYTAGGGQPQHF.

V and J are TRBV14 and TRBJ1-2, with D hard to call. There are 14 residues in the CDR3. CDR1 and CDR2 from the germline V gene are SGHDN and FVKESK. Trimming took 4 bases from V and 3 from J, leaving 12 bases between them. The CDR3 sequence is CASSRGDSDYGYTF. The CDR3 DNA sequence: TGTGCCAGCAGCCGAGGCGATAGTGACTATGGCTACACCTTC.

This chain uses TRBV7-2 with TRBJ1-2; D remains ambiguous. Germline CDR1 reads SGHTA; CDR2 reads FQGNSA. Trimming took off 5 bases at V and 4 bases at J, with 11 bases between the two ends. The CDR3 has 13 residues. CDR3 sequence reads: CASSDSGSYGYTF. The CDR3 DNA reads as TGTGCCAGCAGCGATTCAGGCAGCTATGGCTACACCTTC.

Remarks on this clone: A read error may produce the germline difference seen at one junction end. This chain links TRBV7-7 with TRBJ2-2, with D perhaps TRBD2 (5 bases). The CDR3 runs 16 residues. Per the germline V gene, CDR1 is SSHAT and CDR2 is FNYEAQ (reference sequence). The CDR3 nucleotides read TGTGCTAGCAGCCCCTCCGGGGTTCGAAGCACCGGGGAGCTGTTTTTT. It is translated as CASSPSGVRSTGELFF.

This clone was seen a handful of times. This chain uses TRBV19 with TRBJ1-5; D not certain. V lost 3 bases to trimming and J lost 1 base, with 4 bases between them. The CDR3 is 13 amino acids. CDR1 is LNHDA and CDR2 is SQIVND in the germline V gene (reference sequence). CDR3 nucleotides: TGTGCCAGTAGTATGGCCAGCAATCAGCCCCAGCATTTT. Protein: CASSMASNQPQHF.